This T cell receptor beta chain was identified during a study of OX40 agonist ivuxolimab in advanced cancers. About the study: People in dose escalation had one of these cancers: hepatocellular carcinoma, melanoma, renal cell or head and neck cancer.

At cycle 4 day 1, cycle 7 day 1, and baseline, blood was sampled. Clones were sequenced by immunoSEQ multiplex PCR, and TCRdb holds only the in-frame ones, with some missing. There are about 31,000 clones in the sample; over 75% occur only once, and roughly 27% lies in the top ten. V shed 6 bases and J 8 bases; nucleotides not matched to a gene: 11. The V gene's germline CDR1 is MDHEN and CDR2 SYDVKM. This CDR3 region has 14 residues. This sequence joins TRBV28 and TRBJ1-2; 8 bases line up with TRBD1. The specimen comprised CD4+ or CD8+ T cells sorted from blood, sampled in a trial of the OX40 agonist ivuxolimab. This sequence originates from an adult with an advanced solid tumor such as melanoma, head and neck, liver or kidney cancer. The CDR3 DNA follows: TGTGCCAGCAGGACTGCCGGGACAGGACGGGGCTACACCTTC. Protein product: CASRTAGTGRGYTF.